The entry below gives a single T cell receptor beta chain sequence along with its context. This sample was taken from a study of shared clonotypes between healthy human individuals. CD45RO-negative CD8 cells positively selected for CCR7 made up the naive population, which excluded terminally differentiated effector memory CD45RA+ cells. Nashville, Tennessee was home to all donors, each a Caucasian adult. Repertoires were generated with immunoSEQ multiplex PCR, while TCRdb's copy carries only in-frame clones and drops some. This table has fewer than 1 million clones, about 96% appearing once. The CDR3 totals 17 residues. The germline V gene has CDR1 MDHEN and CDR2 SYDVKM. Trimming shortened V by 5 bases and J by 2 bases, and 19 bases separated the two germline ends.

The clonotype was recovered from a man aged 30 to 39 in good health. Source material: naive CD8+ T cells sorted from blood. This chain connects TRBV28 to TRBJ1-5; D might be TRBD1 (5 bases). The CDR3 spells CASSPIEQGMGNQPQHF. In DNA form, the CDR3 reads TGTGCCAGCAGTCCCATAGAGCAGGGTATGGGCAATCAGCCCCAGCATTTT.